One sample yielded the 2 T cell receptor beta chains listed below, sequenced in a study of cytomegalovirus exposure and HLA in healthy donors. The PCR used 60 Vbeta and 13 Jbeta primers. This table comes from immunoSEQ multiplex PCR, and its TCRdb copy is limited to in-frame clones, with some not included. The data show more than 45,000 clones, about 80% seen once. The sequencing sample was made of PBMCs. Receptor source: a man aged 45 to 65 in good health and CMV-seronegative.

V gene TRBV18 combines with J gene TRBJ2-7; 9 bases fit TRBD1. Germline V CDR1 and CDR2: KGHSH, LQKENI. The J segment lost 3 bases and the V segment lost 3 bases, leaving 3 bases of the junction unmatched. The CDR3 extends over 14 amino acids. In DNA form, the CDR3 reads TGTGCCAGCTCACCCGGGACAGGGTTCTACGAGCAGTACTTC. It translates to CASSPGTGFYEQYF.

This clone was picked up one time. CDR3 sequence reads: CASRVTGELFF. CDR3 in DNA: TGTGCCAGCCGGGTCACCGGGGAGCTGTTTTTT. This rearrangement joins TRBV6-4 to TRBJ2-2; no clear D gene. V was shortened by 8 bases and J by 4 bases, with 5 bases between the two germline ends. Germline loops: CDR1 MRHNA, CDR2 SNTAGT. There are 11 residues in the CDR3.